A single sample is the source of the 16 T cell receptor beta chains below, sequenced in a study of regulatory T cells in long-lasting Graves disease. Time point of the sample: newly diagnosed GD, antithyroid drugs for less than 3 months. Following extraction of RNA from PBMCs, that RNA was used to make the TCR library. The TCR beta library used iRepertoire HTBI primers with Arm-PCR amplification of CDR3. Each CDR3 protein is one row after TCRdb ran MiXCR on the multiplex PCR reads. Of about 330,000 distinct CDR3 sequences in the sample, roughly 17% were seen once. The sample was also reused in another study, on T cells in Graves' hyperthyroidism and ophthalmopathy.

Sequencing used peripheral blood mononuclear cells (PBMCs), obtained at new diagnosis, from a patient treated with antithyroid drugs. The receptors were gathered from a woman aged 18-29 years with Graves disease.

The table lists this clonotype with many counts. The V and J genes are TRBV2 and TRBJ2-1; 7 nucleotides line up with TRBD1. Trimming took 11 bases from V and 0 from J; bases not matched to a gene: 4. Germline V gives CDR1 SNHLY, CDR2 FYNNEI. CDR3 length: 13 residues. This CDR3 reads CAETGSSYNEQFF. CDR3 coding DNA: TGTGCCGAGACAGGGAGCTCCTACAATGAGCAGTTCTTC.

In regard to this clonotype: One base away lies a much larger clone, so this may be a sequencing read error. The rearrangement uses TRBV6-4 and TRBJ2-3; possibly TRBD1 or TRBD2 for D (5 bases each). The V and J ends lost 5 bases and 1 base respectively, with 10 bases between them. The CDR3 is 14 amino acids. The germline CDR1 and CDR2 sequences are MRHNA and SNTAGT. In DNA, the CDR3 is TGTGCCAGCAGTAGGGACGGAGGCACAGATACGCAGTATTTT. This gives the protein CASSRDGGTDTQYF.

This clonotype was picked up many times. V and J are TRBV5-1 and TRBJ2-2, with TRBD1 matching 8 bases. This CDR3 comprises 16 residues. V lost 4 bases to trimming and J lost 5 bases; unmatched junction nucleotides: 10. CDR1 and CDR2 from the germline V gene are SGHRS and YFSETQ. The CDR3 region is CASSLAGTGRTGELFF. The CDR3 DNA reads TGCGCCAGCAGCCTGGCCGGGACAGGACGAACCGGGGAGCTGTTTTTT.

Turning to this clonotype: No conserved phenylalanine or tryptophan ends this CDR3, so it is likely a read error. J is TRBJ2-1 and V is TRBV3-1; 12 bases align to TRBD2. Germline V gene data show CDR1 as LGHDT and CDR2 as YNNKEL (reference sequence). The CDR3 covers 17 residues. The CDR3 loop is CAGSQQTASGRVNEQFL. DNA of the CDR3: TGTGCCGGCAGCCAACAAACGGCTAGCGGGAGGGTCAATGAGCAGTTCCTC.

This clonotype was detected ten times or more. The V gene is TRBV28, the J gene TRBJ2-1; tentative D call: TRBD1 (5 bases). Trimming cost V 3 bases and J 7 bases, with 10 bases left between them. From germline, CDR1 is MDHEN and CDR2 SYDVKM. This CDR3 is built from 13 residues. The CDR3, as DNA: TGTGCCAGCAGTTTCGGGTCAGGGAATGAGCAGTTCTTC. This codes for CASSFGSGNEQFF.

This clonotype was seen repeatedly, ten times or more. V gene TRBV18 combines with J gene TRBJ1-4; no firm D call. The CDR3 has 14 residues. Trimming removed 3 bases at V and 8 bases at J, with 13 bases between. Germline V CDR1 and CDR2: KGHSH, LQKENI. The CDR3 loop reads CASSPSNLGEKLFF. The CDR3, as DNA: TGTGCCAGCTCACCGTCGAACTTGGGGGAAAAACTGTTTTTT.

The table lists this clonotype with many counts. The V and J genes are TRBV12-3 or TRBV12-4 and TRBJ2-1; 10 bases match TRBD2. The V and J ends lost 4 bases and 10 bases, in that order; junction bases with no gene match: 13. The CDR3 has 16 residues. CDR3 residues: CASSSVAGGVGGEQFF. The CDR3 coding sequence is TGTGCCAGCAGTTCCGTAGCGGGAGGAGTCGGAGGAGAGCAGTTCTTC.

There are a few counts of this clonotype. A read error may be the cause here, since a much bigger clone is one base away. The chain links TRBV11-2 to TRBJ2-7, with D tentatively TRBD2 (5 bases). The CDR3 has 14 amino acids. Germline CDR1 SGHAT, CDR2 FQNNGV. The ends were cut back, 8 bases at V and 0 bases at J, with 14 bases in the middle. The CDR3 region is CASGLEAGSYEQYF. In DNA form, the CDR3 reads TGTGCCAGCGGCCTAGAGGCGGGCTCCTACGAGCAGTACTTC.

J is TRBJ2-7 and V is TRBV29-1; possibly TRBD1 or TRBD2 for D (6 bases each). The CDR3 sequence is 13 residues long. CDR1 is SQVTM and CDR2 is ANQGSEA in the germline V gene. V lost 7 bases, J lost 0 bases, and 13 bases lay in between. The CDR3 protein is CSAGGRSSYEQYF. In DNA form, the CDR3 reads TGCAGCGCTGGGGGGCGAAGCTCCTACGAGCAGTACTTC.

The rearrangement links TRBV6-1 to TRBJ2-1; D unresolved. The CDR3 runs 13 residues. V was pared by 8 bases and J by 0 bases, with 8 bases between. Germline V gene data show CDR1 as MNHNS and CDR2 as SASEGT. CDR3 region: CASLQSSYNEQFF. The CDR3 region has the DNA TGTGCCAGCCTTCAGAGCTCCTACAATGAGCAGTTCTTC.

This clonotype was detected ten times or more. This chain links TRBV2 with TRBJ1-1, with D hard to call. The CDR3 spans 15 residues. Trimming left V 2 bases short and J 4 bases short, with 14 bases between. The germline CDR1 and CDR2 sequences are SNHLY and FYNNEI. The CDR3 region is CASSEWSTVGTEAFF. In DNA, the CDR3 is TGTGCCAGCAGTGAATGGTCGACGGTGGGCACTGAAGCTTTCTTT.

The V call is TRBV6-1, the J call TRBJ2-6; 8 bases align to TRBD1. From germline, CDR1 is MNHNS and CDR2 SASEGT. The CDR3 sequence is 17 residues long. V lost 8 bases to trimming and J lost 0 bases; unmatched junction nucleotides: 9. The CDR3 sequence: CASDRDRFPSGANVLTF. DNA of the CDR3: TGTGCCAGCGACCGGGACAGGTTCCCCTCTGGGGCCAACGTCCTGACTTTC.

In this sample, this clonotype turned up many times. The rearrangement uses TRBV20-1 and TRBJ2-3; 14 positions agree with TRBD2. The trim removed 6 bases at V and 4 bases at J, leaving 6 bases unmatched. Germline V gene sequence: CDR1 DFQATT, CDR2 SNEGSKA (reference sequence). This CDR3 is built from 15 residues. CDR3 residues: CSATSGRERADTQYF. The CDR3 DNA reads TGCAGTGCGACTAGCGGGAGGGAGCGAGCAGATACGCAGTATTTT.

This clonotype has a handful of counts. The chain employs TRBV7-3 and TRBJ2-2; the D is unclear. The V gene lost 4 bases and the J gene lost 7 bases, with 7 bases spanning the gap. This CDR3 has 12 residues. Germline loops: CDR1 SGHTA, CDR2 FQGTGA. The DNA of the CDR3 is TGTGCCAGCAGCTCCGAGGTCGGGGAGCTGTTTTTT. Its protein is CASSSEVGELFF.

This clonotype came up many times. The chain is built from TRBV5-1 and TRBJ2-1; no definite D call. V was clipped by 0 bases and J by 1 base, with 11 bases between them. The germline V gene has CDR1 SGHRS and CDR2 YFSETQ. The CDR3 runs to 16 residues. CDR3 protein: CASSLGVTASYNEQFF. The CDR3 DNA reads TGCGCCAGCAGCTTGGGTGTTACGGCTTCCTACAATGAGCAGTTCTTC.

Ten or more counts support this clonotype. The chain combines TRBV19 with TRBJ2-7; D possibly corresponds to TRBD1 (7 bases). CDR3 length: 14 residues. V lost 5 bases and J lost 6, with 17 bases in between. The V gene's germline CDR1 is LNHDA and CDR2 SQIVND (reference sequence). CDR3 coding DNA: TGTGCCAGTAGTCTGCAGGGGGGATTCAGCGAGCAGTACTTC. Encoded protein: CASSLQGGFSEQYF.